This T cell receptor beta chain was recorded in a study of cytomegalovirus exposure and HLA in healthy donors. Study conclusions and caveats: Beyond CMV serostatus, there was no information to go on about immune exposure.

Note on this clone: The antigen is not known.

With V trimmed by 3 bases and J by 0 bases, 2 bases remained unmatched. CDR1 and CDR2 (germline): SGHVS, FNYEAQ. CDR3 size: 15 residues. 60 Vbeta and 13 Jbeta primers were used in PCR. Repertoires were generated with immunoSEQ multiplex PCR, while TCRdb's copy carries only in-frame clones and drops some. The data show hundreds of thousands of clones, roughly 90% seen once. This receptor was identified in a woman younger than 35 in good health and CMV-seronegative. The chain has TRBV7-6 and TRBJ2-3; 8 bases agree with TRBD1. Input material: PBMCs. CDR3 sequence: CASSLTGASTDTQYF. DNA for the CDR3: TGTGCCAGCAGCTTGACAGGGGCTAGCACAGATACGCAGTATTTT.